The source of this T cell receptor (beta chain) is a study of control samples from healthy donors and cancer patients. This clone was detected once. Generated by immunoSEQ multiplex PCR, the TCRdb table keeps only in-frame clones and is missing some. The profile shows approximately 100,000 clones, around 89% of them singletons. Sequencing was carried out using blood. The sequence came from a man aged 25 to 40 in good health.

CDR3 sequence reads: CASSSDFSSGELFF. In nucleotides, the CDR3 is TGTGCCAGCAGCTCCGACTTCTCTTCCGGGGAGCTGTTTTTT. The chain carries TRBV7-2 and TRBJ2-2, with unresolved D. The germline V gene has CDR1 SGHTA and CDR2 FQGNSA. The CDR3 is 14 amino acids. Trimming removed 4 bases at V and 6 bases at J, with 12 bases between.